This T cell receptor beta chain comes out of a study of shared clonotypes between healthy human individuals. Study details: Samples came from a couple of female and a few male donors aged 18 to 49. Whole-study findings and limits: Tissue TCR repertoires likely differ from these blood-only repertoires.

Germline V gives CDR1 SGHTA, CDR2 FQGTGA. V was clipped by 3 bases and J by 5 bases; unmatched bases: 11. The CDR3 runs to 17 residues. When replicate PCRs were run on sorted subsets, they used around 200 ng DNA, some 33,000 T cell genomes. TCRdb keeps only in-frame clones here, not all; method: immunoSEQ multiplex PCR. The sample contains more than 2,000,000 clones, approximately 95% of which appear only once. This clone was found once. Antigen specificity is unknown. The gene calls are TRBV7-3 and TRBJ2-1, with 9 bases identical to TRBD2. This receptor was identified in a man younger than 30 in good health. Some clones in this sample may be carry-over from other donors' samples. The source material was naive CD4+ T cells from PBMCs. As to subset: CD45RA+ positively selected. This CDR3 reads CASSFYRAGGVHNEQFF. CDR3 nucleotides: TGTGCCAGCAGCTTCTATCGGGCGGGAGGGGTCCACAATGAGCAGTTCTTC.